The 21 T cell receptor beta chains listed next were all sequenced from one sample in a study of cytomegalovirus exposure and HLA in healthy donors. PCR was performed using 60 Vbeta and 13 Jbeta primers. Only in-frame clones appear in the TCRdb table, and some are missing; sequencing was by immunoSEQ multiplex PCR. Of around 180,000 clones listed, 80% are singletons. Sequencing was carried out using PBMCs. These receptors were obtained from a man aged 40-49 years in good health and CMV-seronegative.

The rearrangement links TRBV4-3 to TRBJ2-7; 12 bases match TRBD1. Germline CDR1 reads LGHNA; CDR2 reads YSLEER. V was clipped by 0 bases and J by 3 bases; unmatched bases: 3. This CDR3 is 16 amino acids long. CDR3 in amino acids: CASSQEGDRGLYEQYF. The CDR3 DNA reads as TGCGCCAGCAGCCAAGAAGGGGACAGGGGGCTCTACGAGCAGTACTTC.

The sample holds a few counts of this clone. This specimen includes other DNA sequences encoding the same CDR3. This chain connects TRBV19 to TRBJ1-1, with D possibly TRBD1 on 5 matching bases. CDR1 is LNHDA, CDR2 SQIVND, per germline (reference sequence). With 5 bases removed from V and 6 bases from J, the gap between germline ends came to 10 bases. The CDR3 is 12 amino acids. The CDR3 region is CASSSRGAEAFF. CDR3 coding DNA: TGTGCCAGTAGTTCCCGGGGGGCTGAAGCTTTCTTT.

The V and J genes are TRBV6-5 and TRBJ2-7; maybe TRBD1 (5 bases). Trimming took off 4 bases at V and 4 bases at J, with 11 bases between the two ends. Per the germline V gene, CDR1 is MNHEY and CDR2 is SVGAGI. This CDR3 spans 13 amino acids. CDR3 coding DNA: TGTGCCAGCAGTTTGGGGCCCCATTACGAGCAGTACTTC. This encodes CASSLGPHYEQYF.

This chain's CDR3 is CASSLLRGEQYF. The CDR3 DNA is TGTGCCAGCAGCCTTCTCAGAGGCGAGCAGTACTTC. The chain couples TRBV6-5 to TRBJ2-7, with D unresolved. V lost 6 bases and J lost 6, with 12 bases in between. CDR1 and CDR2 from the germline V gene are MNHEY and SVGAGI. There are 12 residues in the CDR3.

The J gene is TRBJ2-2, the V gene TRBV5-4; unclear D gene. The CDR3 loop spans 15 amino acids. Germline values: CDR1 SGHNT, CDR2 YYREEE (reference sequence). Trimming removed 4 bases from V and 0 bases from J, with 10 bases in between. The CDR3 spells CASSVSGPNTGELFF. For the CDR3, the DNA is TGTGCCAGCAGCGTCTCAGGTCCGAACACCGGGGAGCTGTTTTTT.

This clone appeared once. The J gene is TRBJ1-5, the V gene TRBV19, with D possibly being TRBD1 (6 bases). Germline V gene lookup returns CDR1 LNHDA and CDR2 SQIVND (reference sequence). The CDR3 consists of 13 residues. V lost 11 bases to trimming and J lost 7 bases, with 18 bases between them. CDR3: CASASGASQPQHF. CDR3 coding DNA: TGTGCCTCCGCTTCAGGGGCGAGCCAGCCCCAGCATTTT. The entire variable domain, with the rest obtained from reference TRBV19 and TRBJ1-5, is as follows: DGGITQSPKYLFRKEGQNVTLSCEQNLNHDAMYWYRQDPGQGLRLIYYSQIVNDFQKGDIAEGYSVSREKKESFPLTVTSAQKNPTAFYLCASASGASQPQHFGDGTRLSIL.

The chain joins TRBV7-2 to TRBJ1-6; D gene ambiguous. Germline V CDR1 and CDR2: SGHTA, FQGNSA. V lost 0 bases and J lost 8, with 11 bases in between. The CDR3 has 15 residues. The CDR3 nucleotides are TGTGCCAGCAGCTTAGCGCGGCAGCTACATTCACCCCTCCACTTT. Translated, it gives CASSLARQLHSPLHF.

CDR3 nucleotides: TGTGCCAGCAGTCCTTTCACCGGGGAGCTGTTTTTT. Protein product: CASSPFTGELFF. The V and J genes are TRBV28 and TRBJ2-2; D is undetermined. The CDR3 contains 12 residues. V lost 5 bases and J 4 bases, leaving 5 bases between the germline ends. CDR1 is MDHEN and CDR2 is SYDVKM in the germline V gene.

The J gene is TRBJ2-7, the V gene TRBV5-1; no reliable D call. The germline V and J ends were trimmed by 2 bases and 6 bases, with 12 bases remaining between them. The CDR3 spans 13 residues. Germline loops: CDR1 SGHRS, CDR2 YFSETQ. CDR3 DNA sequence: TGCGCCAGCAGCTTTGAGGAGTCTGGCGAGCAGTACTTC. This codes for CASSFEESGEQYF.

The V and J genes are TRBV25-1 and TRBJ2-1, with TRBD2 as a possible D gene (5 bases). This CDR3 spans 17 amino acids. Between the trimmed V and J ends, which lost 3 bases and 4 bases, there was a span of 19 bases. Germline V gives CDR1 MGHDK, CDR2 SYGVNS. The chain's CDR3 is CASSDLQLTEGYNEQFF. The CDR3 region has the DNA TGTGCCAGCAGTGACTTGCAGTTGACTGAGGGTTACAATGAGCAGTTCTTC. Full variable domain (rest looked up from reference TRBV25-1 and TRBJ2-1): EADIYQTPRYLVIGTGKKITLECSQTMGHDKMYWYQQDPGMELHLIHYSYGVNSTEKGDLSSESTVSRIRTEHFPLTLESARPSHTSQYLCASSDLQLTEGYNEQFFGPGTRLTVL.

The chain recombines TRBV18 with TRBJ2-5, with D hard to call. V lost 6 bases and J 2 bases, leaving 16 bases between the germline ends. Germline assignment: CDR1 KGHSH and CDR2 LQKENI. The CDR3 has 15 residues. The CDR3 spells CASSPETAGQETQYF. CDR3 coding DNA: TGTGCCAGCTCGCCAGAAACCGCCGGTCAAGAGACCCAGTACTTC.

The chain combines TRBV2 with TRBJ2-3, with 11 bases that match TRBD1. Germline V lookup: CDR1 SNHLY, CDR2 FYNNEI. CDR3 length: 16 amino acids. After removal of 6 bases from V and 4 bases from J, the junction contained 9 bases not matched to a gene. The CDR3 loop is CASSSTPGQGADTQYF. The CDR3, as DNA: TGTGCCAGCAGCTCGACTCCGGGACAGGGGGCAGATACGCAGTATTTT.

J is TRBJ1-1 and V is TRBV5-1, with 9 bases aligning to TRBD1. The CDR3 consists of 15 residues. Germline loops: CDR1 SGHRS, CDR2 YFSETQ. The ends lost 4 bases at V and 8 bases at J; junction bases unmatched: 12. The DNA of the CDR3 is TGCGCCAGCAGCCCAGGAGGGACAGGGTCCACGGAAGCTTTCTTT. Residues: CASSPGGTGSTEAFF.

The chain links TRBV7-2 to TRBJ1-1, with D maybe TRBD1 (5 bases). CDR1 and CDR2 (germline): SGHTA, FQGNSA. This CDR3 contains 13 residues. The V and J ends lost 5 bases and 5 bases respectively, with 12 bases between them. CDR3 region: CASSDRGRTEAFF. In DNA, the CDR3 is TGTGCCAGCAGCGACCGGGGGAGGACTGAAGCTTTCTTT.

This chain joins TRBV30 and TRBJ1-2; 8 bases agree with TRBD1. The CDR3 totals 11 residues. CDR1 is GTSNPN, CDR2 SVGIG, per germline (reference sequence). The junction had 1 base not matched to a gene; V was cut back by 3 bases and J by 7 bases. CDR3 coding DNA: TGTGCCTGGAGCCAGGGGGCTGGCTACACCTTC. Translation gives CAWSQGAGYTF.

The chain carries TRBV7-2 and TRBJ1-3, with no clear D. CDR1 and CDR2 from the germline V gene are SGHTA and FQGNSA. V dropped 5 bases and J dropped 1 base, with 9 bases sitting between them. The CDR3 spans 14 residues. The CDR3 DNA follows: TGTGCCAGCAGCCCGCAGTCTTCTGGAAACACCATATATTTT. It specifies CASSPQSSGNTIYF.

The chain couples TRBV6-5 to TRBJ2-6; D possibly corresponds to TRBD1 (5 bases). In germline, CDR1 is MNHEY, CDR2 SVGAGI. The CDR3 loop spans 14 amino acids. Deletions cut 7 bases from V and 3 bases from J, with 10 bases between. CDR3 in DNA: TGTGCCAGCACCTCAAGGGGTGGGGCCAACGTCCTGACTTTC. The encoded protein is CASTSRGGANVLTF.

This sequence joins TRBV27 and TRBJ1-2; weak D call: TRBD1 (6 bases). V lost 1 base, J lost 6 bases, and 18 bases lay in between. CDR1 is MNHEY and CDR2 is SMNVEV in the germline V gene (reference sequence). This CDR3 has 16 residues. DNA for the CDR3: TGTGCCAGCAGTTTATTGACAGGTCAGCCACTGAATGGCTACACCTTC. Its translation is CASSLLTGQPLNGYTF.

On this clone: The junction differs from germline at one of its ends, possibly a read error. The CDR3 nucleotides read TGTGCCAGCAGCTTGACAGGGGAGCGGTTCTTC. Amino acids: CASSLTGERFF. This rearrangement joins TRBV5-4 to TRBJ2-1; 7 positions match TRBD1. CDR1 is SGHNT, CDR2 YYREEE, per germline (reference sequence). The CDR3 has 11 residues.

The V call is TRBV7-9, the J call TRBJ2-1; the D gene is possibly TRBD2 (6 bases). This CDR3 spans 15 amino acids. Germline V gives CDR1 SEHNR, CDR2 FQNEAQ (reference sequence). The V end was cut by 0 bases, the J end by 1 base, with 7 bases between. CDR3 nucleotide sequence: TGTGCCAGCAGCTTAGCGGCGGGATCCTACAATGAGCAGTTCTTC. This gives the protein CASSLAAGSYNEQFF.

This chain joins TRBV10-3 and TRBJ2-3, with D possibly being TRBD2 (6 bases). The V end lost 4 bases, the J end lost 4 bases, and 15 bases lay between the germline ends. The CDR3 is 15 residues long. Germline V gene data show CDR1 as ENHRY and CDR2 as SYGVKD. Here the CDR3 DNA reads TGTGCCATCAGTGCGGGCGGGGACTTTGCAGATACGCAGTATTTT. This sequence encodes CAISAGGDFADTQYF.